These 27 T cell receptor beta chains share one sample of origin, sequenced in a study of early T cells in non-severe SARS-CoV-2 infection. TCRdb reanalysed the 5' RACE reads using MiXCR and keeps one entry per CDR3 protein. The sample consists of 90,000 to 100,000 distinct CDR3 sequences, over 10% of them appearing once. The sample taken for sequencing was whole blood. The receptor source for this set is an adult who was a healthcare worker with PCR-confirmed SARS-CoV-2 infection or an uninfected control (not recorded which).

In its sample, this clonotype was seen many times. The chain employs TRBV3-1 and TRBJ1-2; possibly TRBD1 for D (6 bases). Per germline, CDR1 LGHDT and CDR2 YNNKEL (reference sequence). V dropped 4 bases and J dropped 2 bases, with 8 bases sitting between them. This CDR3 is built from 13 residues. The DNA for the CDR3 is TGTGCCAGCAGCCCCGGACAGAACTATGGCTACACCTTC. Translated: CASSPGQNYGYTF.

This clonotype was detected a few times. This rearrangement joins TRBV18 to TRBJ1-4; D is ambiguous. V lost 3 bases to trimming and J lost 4 bases, with 15 bases between them. The germline V gene encodes CDR1 KGHSH and CDR2 LQKENI. CDR3 size: 16 residues. The CDR3 sequence: CASSPRQTGVNEKLFF. The CDR3 coding sequence is TGTGCCAGCTCACCGAGGCAGACCGGAGTTAATGAAAAACTGTTTTTT. Using reference TRBV18 and TRBJ1-4 for the parts outside the CDR3, the full variable domain is NAGVMQNPRHLVRRRGQEARLRCSPMKGHSHVYWYRQLPEEGLKFMVYLQKENIIDESGMPKERFSAEFPKEGPSILRIQQVVRGDSAAYFCASSPRQTGVNEKLFFGSGTQLSVL.

At least ten counts were recorded for this clonotype. J is TRBJ1-1 and V is TRBV6-5; 8 bases map to TRBD1. With V trimmed by 0 bases and J by 6 bases, 0 bases remained unmatched. The germline V gene has CDR1 MNHEY and CDR2 SVGAGI. The CDR3 is 13 amino acids. The CDR3, as DNA: TGTGCCAGCAGTTACTCGACAGGGGCTGAAGCTTTCTTT. Translating it yields CASSYSTGAEAFF.

V usage is TRBV5-1 and J usage is TRBJ2-5; 9 nucleotides match TRBD1. The length of the CDR3 is 15 residues. V lost 0 bases and J lost 4; bases outside the gene matches: 4. Per the germline V gene, CDR1 is SGHRS and CDR2 is YFSETQ. The CDR3 nucleotides are TGCGCCAGCAGCTTGGTGGGACAGGGTGGAGAGACCCAGTACTTC. The encoded protein is CASSLVGQGGETQYF.

J is TRBJ2-1 and V is TRBV28; 10 nucleotides match TRBD2. This CDR3 is built from 15 residues. Per the germline V gene, CDR1 is MDHEN and CDR2 is SYDVKM. With V trimmed by 11 bases and J by 5 bases, 12 bases remained unmatched. CDR3 residues: CAFARASGGHNEQFF. In DNA, the CDR3 is TGTGCCTTCGCACGAGCTAGCGGGGGTCACAATGAGCAGTTCTTC. The full variable domain, in which reference TRBV28 and TRBJ2-1 provide the parts outside the CDR3, is DVKVTQSSRYLVKRTGEKVFLECVQDMDHENMFWYRQDPGLGLRLIYFSYDVKMKEKGDIPEGYSVSREKKERFSLILESASTNQTSMYLCAFARASGGHNEQFFGPGTRLTVL.

This rearrangement joins TRBV5-4 to TRBJ2-7, with 8 bases identical to TRBD1. The junction had 11 bases not matched to a gene; V was cut back by 3 bases and J by 3 bases. Germline V gene lookup returns CDR1 SGHNT and CDR2 YYREEE (reference sequence). The CDR3 sequence is 16 residues long. CDR3 in amino acids: CASSSGGGAGLYEQYF. Here the CDR3 DNA reads TGTGCCAGCAGCTCAGGGGGCGGAGCGGGCCTCTACGAGCAGTACTTC. The variable domain in full, with the rest retrieved from reference TRBV5-4 and TRBJ2-7, is ETGVTQSPTHLIKTRGQQVTLRCSSQSGHNTVSWYQQALGQGPQFIFQYYREEENGRGNFPPRFSGLQFPNYSSELNVNALELDDSALYLCASSSGGGAGLYEQYFGPGTRLTVT.

J is TRBJ1-1 and V is TRBV6-2 or TRBV6-3, with D uncertain. Germline CDR1 MNHEY, CDR2 SVGEGT. V lost 8 bases and J lost 6, with 16 bases in between. This CDR3 has 13 amino acids. CDR3 nucleotide sequence: TGTGCCAGCGCTATTAACGGGAGGGCTGAAGCTTTCTTT. As protein: CASAINGRAEAFF.

This rearrangement joins TRBV7-9 to TRBJ2-7; 9 bases agree with TRBD1. Germline-derived CDR1 and CDR2 are SEHNR and FQNEAQ (reference sequence). V shed 5 bases and J 3 bases; nucleotides not matched to a gene: 8. This CDR3 has 15 residues. The CDR3 is CASSPGQGTFYEQYF. CDR3 DNA sequence: TGTGCCAGCAGCCCTGGACAGGGGACGTTCTACGAGCAGTACTTC. The variable domain in full, completed from reference TRBV7-9 and TRBJ2-7, reads DTGVSQNPRHKITKRGQNVTFRCDPISEHNRLYWYRQTLGQGPEFLTYFQNEAQLEKSRLLSDRFSAERPKGSFSTLEIQRTEQGDSAMYLCASSPGQGTFYEQYFGPGTRLTVT.

The chain carries TRBV28 and TRBJ2-2, with TRBD1 matching 7 bases. The V segment lost 5 bases and the J segment 4 bases; nucleotides outside the gene matches: 13. The CDR3 spans 17 residues. Germline values: CDR1 MDHEN, CDR2 SYDVKM. The chain's CDR3 is CASSPPRGGRGTGELFF. The CDR3 DNA sequence: TGTGCCAGCAGTCCCCCCAGAGGGGGCCGGGGCACCGGGGAGCTGTTTTTT.

This clonotype was observed a handful of times. CDR3: CASTGTYEQYF. CDR3 in DNA: TGTGCCAGCACCGGAACCTACGAGCAGTACTTC. This sequence joins TRBV6-1 and TRBJ2-7; D remains ambiguous. Germline CDR1 MNHNS, CDR2 SASEGT. With 7 bases removed from V and 2 bases from J, the gap between germline ends came to 6 bases. This CDR3 has 11 residues.

The chain couples TRBV5-8 to TRBJ1-5; D call uncertain. Trimming took 4 bases from V and 4 from J, leaving 15 bases between them. The CDR3 totals 15 residues. From germline, CDR1 is SGHTS and CDR2 YDEGEE. The CDR3: CASSPTRGINQPQHF. The CDR3, as DNA: TGTGCCAGCAGCCCGACGCGAGGAATAAATCAGCCCCAGCATTTT.

The chain combines TRBV20-1 with TRBJ1-2; the match to TRBD1 covers 9 bases. Trimming removed 3 bases from V and 13 bases from J; junction bases left unmatched: 9. CDR1 and CDR2 (germline): DFQATT, SNEGSKA (reference sequence). The CDR3 is made up of 12 amino acids. The CDR3 coding sequence is TGCAGTGCTAGGACGACAGGGGGAGGAAGCACCTTC. Its protein is CSARTTGGGSTF.

There are many counts of this clonotype. The J gene is TRBJ1-1, the V gene TRBV13; D might be TRBD1 (5 bases). The germline V gene has CDR1 PRHDT and CDR2 FYEKMQ (reference sequence). V lost 5 bases to trimming and J lost 4 bases, with 14 bases between them. This CDR3 contains 14 residues. The CDR3 loop is CASSANQGSTEAFF. The CDR3 DNA sequence: TGTGCCAGCAGCGCCAACCAGGGAAGCACTGAAGCTTTCTTT.

This clonotype was picked up a small number of times. The V and J genes are TRBV7-9 and TRBJ1-2; the match to TRBD1 covers 7 bases. Germline V gene sequence: CDR1 SEHNR, CDR2 FQNEAQ (reference sequence). The V segment lost 5 bases and the J segment 7 bases; nucleotides outside the gene matches: 10. This CDR3 comprises 14 residues. CDR3 loop: CASSPGQVDSGYTF. As DNA, the CDR3 is TGTGCCAGCAGCCCAGGACAGGTTGACAGTGGCTACACCTTC. Complete variable domain (other parts from reference TRBV7-9 and TRBJ1-2): DTGVSQNPRHKITKRGQNVTFRCDPISEHNRLYWYRQTLGQGPEFLTYFQNEAQLEKSRLLSDRFSAERPKGSFSTLEIQRTEQGDSAMYLCASSPGQVDSGYTFGSGTRLTVV.

This clonotype has a handful of counts. The V gene is TRBV7-9, the J gene TRBJ2-5; no firm D call. The germline V gene has CDR1 SEHNR and CDR2 FQNEAQ (reference sequence). CDR3 length: 16 amino acids. V was clipped by 2 bases and J by 0 bases, with 13 bases between them. The CDR3 protein is CASSLRDSGHQETQYF. The DNA of the CDR3 is TGTGCCAGCAGCTTAAGGGATTCCGGTCACCAAGAGACCCAGTACTTC. The complete variable domain, with remaining parts taken from reference TRBV7-9 and TRBJ2-5, reads DTGVSQNPRHKITKRGQNVTFRCDPISEHNRLYWYRQTLGQGPEFLTYFQNEAQLEKSRLLSDRFSAERPKGSFSTLEIQRTEQGDSAMYLCASSLRDSGHQETQYFGPGTRLLVL.

This clonotype was detected only a few times. The rearrangement uses TRBV5-1 and TRBJ2-2, with 7 bases lining up with TRBD1. Germline lookup yields CDR1 SGHRS and CDR2 YFSETQ. With 2 bases clipped from V and 4 bases from J, the junction kept 5 bases outside the gene matches. The CDR3 contains 15 residues. As DNA, the CDR3 is TGCGCCAGCAGCTTAGGGGGCGCGGGCACCGGGGAGCTGTTTTTT. As protein: CASSLGGAGTGELFF.

At least ten counts were recorded for this clonotype. The chain links TRBV20-1 to TRBJ1-1, with 8 nucleotides matching TRBD1. Germline V lookup: CDR1 DFQATT, CDR2 SNEGSKA (reference sequence). This CDR3 has 15 amino acids. The trim removed 0 bases at V and 5 bases at J, leaving 8 bases unmatched. CDR3 in amino acids: CSAREGRQGITEAFF. The DNA of the CDR3 is TGCAGTGCTAGAGAGGGCCGACAGGGGATAACTGAAGCTTTCTTT.

At least ten counts were recorded for this clonotype. The genes are TRBV6-6 and TRBJ1-5; 10 nucleotides match TRBD1. The CDR3 totals 15 residues. Germline V gives CDR1 MNHNY, CDR2 SVGAGI (reference sequence). Trimming removed 2 bases from V and 7 bases from J; junction bases left unmatched: 5. Here the CDR3 DNA reads TGTGCCAGCAGTTACCGGGACAGGGGTGGCCAGCCCCAGCATTTT. This codes for CASSYRDRGGQPQHF.

This clonotype came up many times. The chain is built from TRBV28 and TRBJ1-2; TRBD1 matches 7 bases. Germline V gene data show CDR1 as MDHEN and CDR2 as SYDVKM. This CDR3 is built from 13 residues. V shed 10 bases and J 0 bases; nucleotides not matched to a gene: 5. In DNA form, the CDR3 reads TGTGCCATCGGGACAGCTGCTAACTATGGCTACACCTTC. Its translation is CAIGTAANYGYTF.

J is TRBJ1-1 and V is TRBV7-9, with D unclear. The CDR3 is 13 residues long. Germline V gives CDR1 SEHNR, CDR2 FQNEAQ (reference sequence). With 2 bases removed from V and 1 base from J, the gap between germline ends came to 5 bases. The CDR3 region is CASSLYKNTEAFF. The CDR3 coding sequence is TGTGCCAGCAGCTTATACAAGAACACTGAAGCTTTCTTT.

This rearrangement joins TRBV7-2 to TRBJ2-7, with TRBD2 matching over 7 bases. V shed 5 bases and J 6 bases; nucleotides not matched to a gene: 13. Germline V lookup: CDR1 SGHTA, CDR2 FQGNSA. The CDR3 has 15 amino acids. The CDR3 reads CASSKRSGEYLEQYF. The CDR3 nucleotides are TGTGCCAGCAGCAAGCGGAGCGGGGAATACCTCGAGCAGTACTTC.

There are many counts of this clonotype. V usage is TRBV2 and J usage is TRBJ1-2, with 8 nucleotides matching TRBD1. Germline CDR1 is SNHLY and CDR2 is FYNNEI. V dropped 6 bases and J dropped 13; count of bases not matched to a gene: 13. CDR3 length: 13 amino acids. CDR3 DNA: TGTGCCAGCAGCCCCAGGGGGCGATTACTCTCCACCTTC. Translation: CASSPRGRLLSTF.

This clonotype has ten or more counts. V is TRBV11-2 and J is TRBJ2-2; no clear D gene. Trimming removed 3 bases at V and 0 bases at J, with 5 bases between. Germline lookup yields CDR1 SGHAT and CDR2 FQNNGV. There are 14 residues in the CDR3. The CDR3 DNA reads as TGTGCCAGCAGCTTTACAACGAACACCGGGGAGCTGTTTTTT. Amino acid sequence: CASSFTTNTGELFF.

The chain recombines TRBV5-5 with TRBJ2-3; 9 bases map to TRBD2. The CDR3 runs to 16 residues. Trimming at V came to 0 bases and at J to 4 bases, leaving 6 bases not matched to a gene. CDR1 is SGHKS and CDR2 is YYEKEE in the germline V gene (reference sequence). This CDR3 reads CASSLGGTSPADTQYF. The CDR3 nucleotides are TGTGCCAGCAGCTTGGGAGGGACTAGCCCGGCAGATACGCAGTATTTT.

V usage is TRBV27 and J usage is TRBJ2-1; weak D call: TRBD1 (5 bases). Germline-derived CDR1 and CDR2 are MNHEY and SMNVEV (reference sequence). CDR3 length: 13 residues. The V end lost 4 bases, the J end lost 3 bases, and 7 bases lay between the germline ends. The CDR3 bases are TGTGCCAGCAGTTCTCAGGGCTACAATGAGCAGTTCTTC. Encoded protein: CASSSQGYNEQFF.

The chain employs TRBV29-1 and TRBJ2-5; D not resolved. Germline CDR1 reads SQVTM; CDR2 reads ANQGSEA. This CDR3 has 12 residues. V lost 8 bases to trimming and J lost 4 bases, with 14 bases between them. The CDR3 region is CSPQALGETQYF. In DNA, the CDR3 is TGCAGCCCCCAGGCCCTGGGAGAGACCCAGTACTTC.

The J gene is TRBJ2-7, the V gene TRBV2; maybe TRBD2 (6 bases). Trimming stripped 5 bases from V and 3 bases from J, with 17 bases between. This CDR3 is 15 amino acids long. Germline-derived CDR1 and CDR2 are SNHLY and FYNNEI. The CDR3 loop is CASSIRDSEFYEQYF. CDR3 DNA sequence: TGTGCCAGCAGTATCCGGGACTCCGAATTCTACGAGCAGTACTTC.